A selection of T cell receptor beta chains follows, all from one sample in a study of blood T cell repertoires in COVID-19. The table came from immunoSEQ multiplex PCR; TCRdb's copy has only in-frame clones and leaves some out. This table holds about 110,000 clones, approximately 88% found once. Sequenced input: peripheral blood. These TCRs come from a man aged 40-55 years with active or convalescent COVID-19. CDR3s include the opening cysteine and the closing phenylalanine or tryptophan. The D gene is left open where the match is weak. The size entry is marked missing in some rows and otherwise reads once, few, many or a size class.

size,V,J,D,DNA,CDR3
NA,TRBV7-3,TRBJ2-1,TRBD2,TGTGCCAGCAGCTTATACGGGCGGGAGGACTCCTACAATGAGCAGTTCTTC,CASSLYGREDSYNEQFF
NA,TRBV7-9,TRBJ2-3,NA,TGTGCCAGCAGCTTAGCGGGTCTAGCTACCTCAGATACGCAGTATTTT,CASSLAGLATSDTQYF
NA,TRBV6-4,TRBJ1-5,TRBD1,TGTGCCAGCAGTCCCCAGGCGGACAGGTTGGGCAATCAGCCCCAGCATTTT,CASSPQADRLGNQPQHF
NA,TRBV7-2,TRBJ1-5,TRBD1,TGTGCCAGCAGCGCCGACAGGGTGGGACAGCCCCAGCATTTT,CASSADRVGQPQHF
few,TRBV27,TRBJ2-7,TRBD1,TGTGCCAGCAGTTTGGGGACAGGGGGAAGCGAGCAGTACTTC,CASSLGTGGSEQYF
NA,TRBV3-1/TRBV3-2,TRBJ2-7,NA,TGTGCCAGCAGCCAAGACCCCCGTGCCTACGAGCAGTACTTC,CASSQDPRAYEQYF
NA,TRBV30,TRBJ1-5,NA,TGTGCCTGGAGTAGAACAGATGGCCAGCCCCAGCATTTT,CAWSRTDGQPQHF
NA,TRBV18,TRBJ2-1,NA,TGTGCCAGCTCACCCGCCAGGGGCTTCTCCTACAATGAGCAGTTCTTC,CASSPARGFSYNEQFF
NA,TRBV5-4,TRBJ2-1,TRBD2,TGTGCCTCCGGTGGGACTAGCGGGACTAATGAGCAGTTCTTC,CASGGTSGTNEQFF
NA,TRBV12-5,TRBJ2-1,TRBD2,TGTGCTAGTGGCGGGACTAGCGGGGAGCCATATGAGCAGTTCTTC,CASGGTSGEPYEQFF